This entry concerns a single T cell receptor beta chain. Its antigen is not identified. This specimen comes from a study of cytomegalovirus exposure and HLA in healthy donors. Study-wide findings and caveats: An apparent linkage of common viral pathogens to several of the most significant clusters emerged in a later analysis.

Germline-derived CDR1 and CDR2 are SQVTM and ANQGSEA. After removal of 0 bases from V and 4 bases from J, the junction contained 5 bases not matched to a gene. This CDR3 is built from 15 residues. Primers included in the PCR were 60 Vbeta and 13 Jbeta primers. Sequenced by immunoSEQ multiplex PCR; TCRdb stores in-frame clones only, minus some. This table holds about 120,000 clones, 65% to 80% found once. The TCR was taken from a man aged 30-40 years in good health and CMV-seropositive. Source material: PBMCs. This rearrangement joins TRBV29-1 to TRBJ1-4; TRBD1 agrees at 7 bases. For the CDR3, the DNA is TGCAGCGTTGAAGATGGGGGACAGAGTAATGAAAAACTGTTTTTT. The encoded protein is CSVEDGGQSNEKLFF.